The next 24 T cell receptor beta chains were all read from a single sample in a study of early T cells in non-severe SARS-CoV-2 infection. TCRdb called the 5' RACE reads again in MiXCR, with one record for every CDR3 protein. The profile shows about 84,000 distinct CDR3 sequences, around 10% of them singletons. The specimen was whole blood. These receptors all come from an adult who was a healthcare worker with PCR-confirmed SARS-CoV-2 infection or an uninfected control (not recorded which).

The chain links TRBV29-1 to TRBJ1-3, with D hard to call. The CDR3 consists of 13 residues. Germline lookup yields CDR1 SQVTM and CDR2 ANQGSEA. V gave up 0 bases and J gave up 4 bases, with 7 bases separating them. The CDR3 reads CSVEDRGGNTIYF. The CDR3 DNA follows: TGCAGCGTTGAAGATCGCGGGGGAAACACCATATATTTT. Based on the CDR3 plus reference TRBV29-1 and TRBJ1-3, the full variable domain is SAVISQKPSRDICQRGTSLTIQCQVDSQVTMMFWYRQQPGQSLTLIATANQGSEATYESGFVIDKFPISRPNLTFSTLTVSNMSPEDSSIYLCSVEDRGGNTIYFGEGSWLTVV.

Many counts were recorded for this clonotype. The rearrangement joins TRBV27 to TRBJ2-1; D possibly corresponds to TRBD1 (5 bases). Trimming took 3 bases from V and 8 from J, leaving 26 bases between them. This CDR3 spans 18 amino acids. Germline CDR1 reads MNHEY; CDR2 reads SMNVEV (reference sequence). Here the CDR3 reads CASSLGRKPLNQGDEQFF. Here the CDR3 DNA reads TGTGCCAGCAGTTTGGGGCGGAAGCCACTCAATCAAGGTGATGAGCAGTTCTTC.

This clonotype appeared many times. The rearrangement joins TRBV19 to TRBJ1-5; D remains unclear. Trimming took off 5 bases at V and 5 bases at J, with 10 bases between the two ends. This CDR3 has 13 residues. Germline CDR1 LNHDA, CDR2 SQIVND (reference sequence). Here the CDR3 reads CASSLQLYQPQHF. The DNA for the CDR3 is TGTGCCAGTAGTCTGCAGCTCTATCAGCCCCAGCATTTT. Combining the CDR3 with reference TRBV19 and TRBJ1-5 gives the whole variable domain DGGITQSPKYLFRKEGQNVTLSCEQNLNHDAMYWYRQDPGQGLRLIYYSQIVNDFQKGDIAEGYSVSREKKESFPLTVTSAQKNPTAFYLCASSLQLYQPQHFGDGTRLSIL.

This clonotype was seen repeatedly, ten times or more. CDR3 DNA: TGTGCCAGCAGCGCTATGACTCGAGGCGAGCAGTACTTC. Its translation is CASSAMTRGEQYF. The chain uses TRBV9 and TRBJ2-7; D is uncertain. From germline, CDR1 is SGDLS and CDR2 YYNGEE. V shed 3 bases and J shed 6 bases, with 13 bases lying between them. The CDR3 totals 13 residues.

This clonotype was detected ten times or more. The CDR3 here is CASSFGSTNTGELFF. Here the CDR3 DNA reads TGTGCCAGCAGCTTCGGCAGCACGAACACCGGGGAGCTGTTTTTT. J is TRBJ2-2 and V is TRBV5-4; D is uncertain. Germline assignment: CDR1 SGHNT and CDR2 YYREEE (reference sequence). CDR3 length: 15 amino acids. Between the trimmed V and J ends, which lost 2 bases and 0 bases, there was a span of 8 bases.

A remark on this clonotype: A read error is possible here, since a much larger clone lies one base away. The rearrangement links TRBV3-1 to TRBJ1-2, with unresolved D. Germline-derived CDR1 and CDR2 are LGHDT and YNNKEL (reference sequence). The CDR3 is 12 amino acids. The CDR3 DNA reads as TGTGTCAGCAGCCAAGAAACTTATGGCTACACCTTC. The encoded protein is CVSSQETYGYTF.

The CDR3 nucleotides are TGCAGTGCTAGAGATCGGGGCGGGGAGCTGTTTTTT. As protein: CSARDRGGELFF. This sequence joins TRBV20-1 and TRBJ2-2; perhaps TRBD2 as D (5 bases). Germline V lookup: CDR1 DFQATT, CDR2 SNEGSKA (reference sequence). There are 12 residues in the CDR3. V lost 0 bases, J lost 7 bases, and 6 bases lay in between.

This clonotype was observed at least ten times. V usage is TRBV7-9 and J usage is TRBJ2-7, with D uncertain. V dropped 1 base and J dropped 7 bases, with 8 bases sitting between them. CDR1 is SEHNR, CDR2 FQNEAQ, per germline (reference sequence). The CDR3 consists of 12 residues. CDR3 sequence (DNA): TGTGCCAGCAGCTTAGTGTCGCTGGAGCAGTACTTC. Encoded protein: CASSLVSLEQYF.

At least ten counts were recorded for this clonotype. V is TRBV20-1 and J is TRBJ2-3; tentatively, D is TRBD2 (5 bases). Trimming took off 0 bases at V and 0 bases at J, with 13 bases between the two ends. The CDR3 has 16 residues. CDR1 and CDR2 from the germline V gene are DFQATT and SNEGSKA (reference sequence). The CDR3 DNA reads TGCAGTGCTAGAGATACCAGCGGTCCTAGCACAGATACGCAGTATTTT. This sequence encodes CSARDTSGPSTDTQYF.

V gene TRBV5-5 combines with J gene TRBJ1-5; the match to TRBD1 covers 7 bases. The V gene end was trimmed by 2 bases and the J gene end by 15 bases; junction bases not matched to a gene: 14. Germline V gene lookup returns CDR1 SGHKS and CDR2 YYEKEE (reference sequence). The CDR3 extends over 14 amino acids. This CDR3 is CASSLFSGTAPMHF. In nucleotides, the CDR3 is TGTGCCAGCAGCTTATTTTCCGGGACAGCTCCTATGCATTTT.

This clonotype was counted between two and nine times. V gene TRBV12-3 or TRBV12-4 combines with J gene TRBJ2-2; no definite D call. The CDR3 consists of 14 residues. Trimming removed 6 bases from V and 1 base from J, with 9 bases in between. The CDR3 DNA reads as TGTGCCAGCAGCCCCCGTAGGAACACCGGGGAGCTGTTTTTT. Translating gives CASSPRRNTGELFF.

This clonotype has just a few counts. The rearrangement links TRBV5-1 to TRBJ2-1; 11 bases map to TRBD2. The CDR3 loop spans 16 amino acids. Germline CDR1 and CDR2: SGHRS and YFSETQ. The J segment lost 7 bases and the V segment lost 0 bases, leaving 6 bases of the junction unmatched. CDR3 DNA sequence: TGCGCCAGCAGCTTGGCAAATAGCGGGGGGGCTAATGAGCAGTTCTTC. Its translation: CASSLANSGGANEQFF.

This clonotype came up many times. The J gene is TRBJ2-1, the V gene TRBV24-1; D ambiguous. The CDR3 is 13 residues long. V was pared by 3 bases and J by 6 bases, with 8 bases between. Germline CDR1 and CDR2: KGHDR and SFDVKD. This CDR3 is CATSDLTTNEQFF. In DNA, the CDR3 is TGTGCCACCAGTGATCTTACTACCAATGAGCAGTTCTTC.

The rearrangement joins TRBV29-1 to TRBJ2-2; TRBD2 agrees at 10 bases. Germline V gene sequence: CDR1 SQVTM, CDR2 ANQGSEA. V trimming: 7 bases; J trimming: 5 bases; junction bases outside the gene matches: 1. The CDR3 sequence is 12 residues long. The CDR3 bases are TGCAGCGGGACTAGCGGTACCGGGGAGCTGTTTTTT. Translated, it gives CSGTSGTGELFF.

This clonotype occurred many times. The genes are TRBV7-2 and TRBJ2-1; D ambiguous. The V and J ends lost 1 base and 10 bases respectively, with 20 bases between them. Germline CDR1 SGHTA, CDR2 FQGNSA. This CDR3 region has 16 residues. In nucleotides, the CDR3 is TGTGCCAGCAGCTTAGAGTCTAGTAGCCCCCCCAGGGAGCAGTTCTTC. It specifies CASSLESSSPPREQFF.

This clonotype has at least ten counts. The junction differs from germline at one of its ends, possibly a read error. This rearrangement joins TRBV27 to TRBJ2-1; 10 bases map to TRBD2. Germline V gene lookup returns CDR1 MNHEY and CDR2 SMNVEV (reference sequence). The CDR3 spans 13 residues. The CDR3 nucleotides read TGTGCCAGCAGTTTATCTTCTAGCGGGGGCCTCGATTTT. This gives the protein CASSLSSSGGLDF.

This chain connects TRBV29-1 to TRBJ2-1, with 8 bases lining up with TRBD1. V dropped 3 bases and J dropped 4; count of bases not matched to a gene: 2. In germline, CDR1 is SQVTM, CDR2 ANQGSEA. This CDR3 is built from 13 residues. This CDR3 is CSVDRGRYNEQFF. CDR3 bases: TGCAGCGTTGACAGGGGGCGGTACAATGAGCAGTTCTTC.

This clonotype appeared many times. V usage is TRBV18 and J usage is TRBJ1-2; D remains unclear. Trimming stripped 3 bases from V and 2 bases from J, with 16 bases between. Germline values: CDR1 KGHSH, CDR2 LQKENI. There are 16 residues in the CDR3. CDR3 sequence: CASSPPVTGKNYGYTF. The CDR3 nucleotides are TGTGCCAGCTCACCCCCCGTGACCGGAAAAAACTATGGCTACACCTTC.

This clonotype was counted ten times or more. The genes are TRBV7-9 and TRBJ1-2, with D possibly being TRBD1 (5 bases). Germline V gene lookup returns CDR1 SEHNR and CDR2 FQNEAQ (reference sequence). The CDR3 extends over 16 amino acids. Trimming shortened V by 2 bases and J by 6 bases, and 19 bases separated the two germline ends. Here the CDR3 DNA reads TGTGCCAGCAGCTTAATAAAGGGGTCGGGTCGGAATGGCTACACCTTC. Translated, it gives CASSLIKGSGRNGYTF.

This clonotype was observed a few times. The chain joins TRBV15 to TRBJ2-1; 7 bases line up with TRBD1. The CDR3 extends over 14 amino acids. CDR1 LNHNV and CDR2 YYDKDF come from the germline V gene (reference sequence). Trimming took 7 bases from V and 2 from J; bases not matched to a gene: 5. The CDR3 here is CATKGAGAYNEQFF. In DNA, the CDR3 is TGTGCCACCAAGGGGGCTGGGGCCTACAATGAGCAGTTCTTC.

The V gene is TRBV5-1, the J gene TRBJ2-3; D may be TRBD1 or TRBD2 (5 bases each). CDR3 length: 15 amino acids. Germline assignment: CDR1 SGHRS and CDR2 YFSETQ. The V and J ends lost 5 bases and 2 bases respectively, with 15 bases between them. This CDR3 reads CASRMSGTNTDTQYF. CDR3 coding DNA: TGCGCCAGCAGGATGTCCGGGACGAACACAGATACGCAGTATTTT.

Regarding this clonotype: Its ends do not fully match the called genes, so a read error is possible. The V and J genes are TRBV18 and TRBJ2-7; D gene unclear. Germline V gene data show CDR1 as KGHSH and CDR2 as LQKENI. This CDR3 region has 13 residues. Written as DNA, the CDR3 is TGTGCCAGCTCACCATCTGCCACCTACGGGCAGTACTTC. The encoded protein is CASSPSATYGQYF.

V is TRBV7-8 and J is TRBJ2-2, with D perhaps being TRBD1 or TRBD2 (5 bases each). This CDR3 contains 15 residues. Trimming pared 1 base from V and 6 bases from J, leaving 12 bases between. The germline V gene has CDR1 SGHVS and CDR2 FQNEAQ. CDR3 protein: CASSLEAGRAGELFF. In DNA, the CDR3 is TGTGCCAGCAGCTTAGAAGCAGGGCGGGCCGGGGAGCTGTTTTTT. Full variable domain (outside the CDR3, taken from reference TRBV7-8 and TRBJ2-2): GAGVSQSPRYKVAKRGQDVALRCDPISGHVSLFWYQQALGQGPEFLTYFQNEAQLDKSGLPSDRFFAERPEGSVSTLKIQRTQQEDSAVYLCASSLEAGRAGELFFGEGSRLTVL.

The chain couples TRBV6-2 or TRBV6-3 to TRBJ1-1; weak D call: TRBD1 (6 bases). Germline CDR1 MNHEY, CDR2 SVGEGT. V was clipped by 2 bases and J by 3 bases, with 10 bases between them. This CDR3 contains 14 residues. The CDR3 DNA is TGTGCCAGCAGTTACGGGGGGCCTTACACTGAAGCTTTCTTT. Encoded protein: CASSYGGPYTEAFF.